This is a list of T cell receptor beta chains from one sample in a study of beta chain features in type 1 diabetes. Sequencing was performed with immunoSEQ multiplex PCR; in TCRdb, only in-frame clones are kept and a portion is missing. This sample has over 600,000 clones, with under 15% found just once. Material for sequencing was naive CD4+ T cells from blood. The source of these receptors is a man aged 25 to 40 with type 1 diabetes. Each CDR3 is given with its conserved first and last residue. The D gene is left open where the match is weak. Clone size is stated in some rows and not others, as once, few, many or a class when expanded.

CSVGSYQETQYF	TGCAGCGTTGGGTCTTACCAAGAGACCCAGTACTTC	TRBV29-1	.	few	12	TRBJ2-5
CASSPPGRRFQDF	TGTGCCAGCAGCCCGCCTGGACGCAGGTTCCAGGACTTC	TRBV7-2	.	.	13	TRBJ2-7
CASSPLGQGIAEQYF	TGTGCCAGCAGTCCTCTAGGACAGGGTATAGCGGAGCAGTACTTC	TRBV27	TRBD1	.	15	TRBJ2-7
CASRPGGRSFREQFF	TGTGCCAGCAGACCTGGTGGACGGTCCTTCCGTGAGCAGTTCTTC	TRBV28	.	.	15	TRBJ2-1
CASSSGTGGNYEQYF	TGTGCCAGCAGTTCCGGGACAGGGGGCAACTACGAGCAGTACTTC	TRBV6-5	TRBD1	.	15	TRBJ2-7
CARGVDWSAHTTDTQYF	TGTGCCAGGGGGGTGGATTGGAGCGCACATACCACAGATACGCAGTATTTT	TRBV30	.	few	17	TRBJ2-3
CAIKGAQGNQPQHF	TGTGCCATCAAGGGGGCGCAAGGCAATCAGCCCCAGCATTTT	TRBV10-3	TRBD1	.	14	TRBJ1-5
CASSPTTRPRSYNEQFF	TGTGCCAGCAGCCCGACTACACGTCCTCGCTCCTACAATGAGCAGTTCTTC	TRBV9	.	few	17	TRBJ2-1
CASSSRGRGTDTQYF	TGTGCCAGCAGCTCCAGGGGGCGAGGCACAGATACGCAGTATTTT	TRBV7-2	TRBD1	few	15	TRBJ2-3
CASSIARKPWGSTDTQYF	TGTGCCAGCAGCATAGCACGGAAGCCATGGGGTAGCACAGATACGCAGTATTTT	TRBV7-9	.	.	18	TRBJ2-3
CTSSPGHDPQPQHF	TGCACCAGCAGCCCAGGGCATGACCCACAGCCCCAGCATTTT	TRBV1	.	few	14	TRBJ1-5
CASSLAPGQGEYGYTF	TGTGCCAGCAGCTTAGCCCCGGGACAGGGGGAATATGGCTACACCTTC	TRBV11-3	TRBD1	.	16	TRBJ1-2
CSVEVGDEQFF	TGCAGCGTTGAAGTGGGGGATGAGCAGTTCTTC	TRBV29-1	.	.	11	TRBJ2-1
CASSPTGQEETQYF	TGCGCCAGCAGCCCCACTGGACAGGAAGAGACCCAGTACTTC	TRBV5-1	TRBD1	few	14	TRBJ2-5
CASSDRNQPQHF	TGTGCCAGTAGCGACAGAAATCAGCCCCAGCATTTT	TRBV19	.	.	12	TRBJ1-5
CASSGLMGTGHRKTF	TGTGCCAGCAGCGGACTTATGGGGACAGGGCACCGGAAGACCTTC	TRBV9	TRBD1	few	15	TRBJ1-2
CASSLGGNSYEQYF	TGTGCCAGCAGCTTAGGTGGGAATTCCTACGAGCAGTACTTC	TRBV7-2	.	.	14	TRBJ2-7
CASVPGLAGVKDTQYF	TGTGCCAGCGTGCCTGGACTAGCGGGGGTGAAAGATACGCAGTATTTT	TRBV7-9	TRBD2	.	16	TRBJ2-3
CASSLGGSPGAQYF	TGCGCCAGCAGCTTGGGAGGTAGTCCCGGAGCCCAGTACTTC	TRBV5-1	.	few	14	TRBJ2-5
CAWSVRRGAWEQYF	TGTGCCTGGAGTGTACGGCGGGGGGCCTGGGAGCAGTACTTC	TRBV30	TRBD2	few	14	TRBJ2-5
CAISVEQLHEQYF	TGTGCCATCAGTGTTGAACAGCTCCACGAGCAGTACTTC	TRBV10-3	.	.	13	TRBJ2-7
CASSPLETNYGYTF	TGTGCCAGCTCACCATTAGAAACTAACTATGGCTACACCTTC	TRBV18	.	.	14	TRBJ1-2
CASSASGTGGPLEQYF	TGTGCCAGTAGTGCATCCGGGACAGGGGGTCCCTTGGAGCAGTACTTC	TRBV19	TRBD1	few	16	TRBJ2-7
CASSFPQGASSPLHF	TGTGCCAGCAGCTTCCCGCAGGGGGCGAGTTCACCCCTCCACTTT	TRBV7-2	TRBD1	few	15	TRBJ1-6
CASSYGGRVNEQFF	TGTGCCAGCAGTTACGGGGGCAGGGTCAATGAGCAGTTCTTC	TRBV6-5	.	few	14	TRBJ2-1
CASTLYGQSYEQYF	TGTGCCAGCACCTTATACGGACAGTCCTACGAGCAGTACTTC	TRBV6-1	.	.	14	TRBJ2-7
CASSPRDSDSPLHF	TGTGCCAGCAGTCCCCGGGACAGTGACTCACCCCTCCACTTT	TRBV6-6	TRBD1	.	14	TRBJ1-6
CASSPWWDVFYNEQFF	TGTGCCAGCAGCCCATGGTGGGACGTCTTCTACAATGAGCAGTTCTTC	TRBV7-2	.	few	16	TRBJ2-1
CEGSYNEQFF	TGTGAAGGGTCCTACAATGAGCAGTTCTTC	TRBV27	.	.	10	TRBJ2-1
CASSGLQGATGELFF	TGTGCCAGCAGCGGTCTACAGGGGGCCACCGGGGAGCTGTTTTTT	TRBV5-4	TRBD1	.	15	TRBJ2-2
CASSLQGGRNQPQHF	TGTGCCAGCAGCTTACAGGGCGGGCGCAATCAGCCCCAGCATTTT	TRBV7-9	.	.	15	TRBJ1-5
CAWIEVMGRSEQFF	TGTGCCTGGATCGAAGTAATGGGGCGGAGTGAGCAGTTCTTC	TRBV30	.	few	14	TRBJ2-1
CASSWPGTGRTGELFF	TGCGCCAGCAGCTGGCCAGGGACAGGGAGGACCGGGGAGCTGTTTTTT	TRBV5-1	TRBD1	.	16	TRBJ2-2